This T cell receptor (beta chain) is drawn from a study of blood T cell repertoires in COVID-19. The V gene end was trimmed by 2 bases and the J gene end by 5 bases; junction bases not matched to a gene: 4. CDR1 is SGDLS and CDR2 is YYNGEE in the germline V gene. This CDR3 has 14 amino acids. Measured with immunoSEQ multiplex PCR; TCRdb has only the in-frame clones, and not every one. The top ten hold approximately 2% of the sample, which has roughly 280,000 clones, roughly 91% seen once. The gene calls are TRBV9 and TRBJ2-3; 8 bases align to TRBD2. Sequencing was performed on PBMCs or T cells enriched from blood (not recorded which). The source is a woman in her fifties or sixties who had recovered from COVID-19. The CDR3, as DNA: TGTGCCAGCAGCGTGTCGAGCGGGGGAGATACGCAGTATTTT. Translating gives CASSVSSGGDTQYF.